These T cell receptor beta chains were read from a single sample in a study of CD8+ T cells in alopecia areata. Method: immunoSEQ multiplex PCR; TCRdb's copy keeps in-frame clones and lacks some. The sample has under 200,000 clones; 65% are singletons. This material consisted of CD4+ T cells sorted from blood, taken at week 4, from a patient treated with tofacitinib. Receptor source: a human donor with alopecia areata. Each CDR3 is given with its conserved first and last residue. The D gene is left open where the match is weak. Only some rows state a clone size, as once, few, many or a class for expanded clones.

D gene	J gene	clone size	V gene	CDR3 protein	CDR3 DNA
TRBD2	TRBJ2-7	-	TRBV7-2	CASSSATSGGRYEQYF	TGTGCCAGCAGCTCCGCGACTAGCGGGGGGAGGTACGAGCAGTACTTC
-	TRBJ2-1	-	TRBV7-8	CASSPLGGFSYNEQFF	TGTGCCAGCAGCCCATTAGGGGGTTTTTCATACAATGAGCAGTTCTTC
-	TRBJ2-3	-	TRBV30	CAWSSTDTQYF	TGTGCCTGGAGCTCGACTGATACGCAGTATTTT
TRBD1	TRBJ1-1	-	TRBV5-1	CASSLIGQGGTEAFF	TGCGCCAGCAGCCTGATAGGACAGGGAGGGACTGAAGCTTTCTTT
-	TRBJ1-3	-	TRBV25-1	CASSESERALYF	TGTGCCAGCAGTGAATCGGAGCGGGCTCTATATTTT
-	TRBJ2-5	-	TRBV15	CATRRQETQYF	TGTGCCACCCGACGTCAAGAGACCCAGTACTTC
-	TRBJ1-1	-	TRBV5-6	CASSPLGLNTEAFF	TGTGCCAGCAGCCCTCTGGGGCTGAACACTGAAGCTTTCTTT
-	TRBJ2-5	-	TRBV5-1	CASSSLQGSQETQYF	TGCGCCAGCAGCTCCCTACAGGGCAGCCAAGAGACCCAGTACTTC
-	TRBJ1-3	-	TRBV18	CASSPPIGTESGNTIYF	TGTGCCAGCTCACCACCAATTGGGACGGAATCTGGAAACACCATATATTTT
TRBD1	TRBJ1-2	-	TRBV18	CASSPERGLGYGYTF	TGTGCCAGCTCACCCGAAAGGGGGCTGGGCTATGGCTACACCTTC
-	TRBJ1-2	-	TRBV29-1	CSVAGEGYGYTF	TGCAGCGTGGCAGGGGAGGGTTATGGCTACACCTTC
-	TRBJ2-5	few	TRBV14	CASSQVPYRAQYF	TGTGCCAGCAGCCAAGTCCCCTACAGGGCCCAGTACTTC
TRBD1	TRBJ2-2	-	TRBV19	CASSTYGQGAGGELFF	TGTGCCAGTAGTACCTATGGACAGGGGGCCGGCGGGGAGCTGTTTTTT
-	TRBJ2-7	-	TRBV9	CASSVSSNSYEQYF	TGTGCCAGCAGCGTATCCTCCAACTCCTACGAGCAGTACTTC
TRBD1	TRBJ2-2	-	TRBV25-1	CASRKQGPPSGELFF	TGTGCCAGCAGAAAACAGGGGCCCCCGTCCGGGGAGCTGTTTTTT
-	TRBJ1-4	few	TRBV30	CAWSRTAGNEKLFF	TGTGCCTGGAGTAGGACAGCCGGTAATGAAAAACTGTTTTTT
-	TRBJ2-1	once	TRBV9	CASSGRDYNEQFF	TGTGCCAGCAGCGGCCGGGACTACAATGAGCAGTTCTTC
-	TRBJ2-5	once	TRBV5-1	CASSIRQVETQYF	TGCGCCAGCAGCATAAGACAGGTAGAGACCCAGTACTTC
-	TRBJ1-4	few	TRBV7-9	CASSLGTANEKLFF	TGTGCCAGCAGCTTAGGGACAGCTAATGAAAAACTGTTTTTT
-	TRBJ1-1	-	TRBV30	CAWTRGMNTEAFF	TGTGCCTGGACGAGGGGAATGAACACTGAAGCTTTCTTT
-	TRBJ2-6	-	TRBV10-3	CAIRDGEGANVLTF	TGTGCCATCAGGGACGGCGAAGGGGCCAACGTCCTGACTTTC
-	TRBJ1-1	-	TRBV29-1	CSVERQVNTEAFF	TGCAGCGTTGAAAGACAGGTGAACACTGAAGCTTTCTTT
-	TRBJ1-5	once	TRBV5-1	CASSLVGGQPQHF	TGCGCCAGCAGCTTGGTAGGGGGGCAGCCCCAGCATTTT
TRBD1	TRBJ2-7	-	TRBV14	CASSQRTGAYEQYF	TGTGCCAGCAGCCAAAGGACAGGGGCCTACGAGCAGTACTTC
TRBD1	TRBJ1-2	few	TRBV29-1	CSVVAPGQGYGYTF	TGCAGCGTTGTAGCCCCGGGACAGGGCTATGGCTACACCTTC
-	TRBJ1-5	-	TRBV30	CAWSVGGNQPQHF	TGTGCCTGGAGTGTTGGTGGTAACCAGCCCCAGCATTTT
TRBD1	TRBJ2-3	-	TRBV29-1	CSVFGQGGTDTQYF	TGCAGCGTATTTGGACAGGGGGGAACAGATACGCAGTATTTT
TRBD1	TRBJ1-2	-	TRBV2	CASSASRQGLYGYTF	TGTGCCAGCAGTGCTTCAAGACAGGGTTTATATGGCTACACCTTC
-	TRBJ2-7	-	TRBV11-2	CASTSGYEQYF	TGTGCCAGCACTTCTGGGTACGAGCAGTACTTC
-	TRBJ1-5	-	TRBV6-1	CASSEETLSRPQHF	TGTGCCAGCAGTGAAGAAACCCTATCACGGCCCCAGCATTTT
-	TRBJ1-5	-	TRBV6-1	CASRRHSNQPQHF	TGTGCCAGCAGGCGCCATAGCAATCAGCCCCAGCATTTT
-	TRBJ2-2	-	TRBV30	CAWSRQVTGELFF	TGTGCCTGGAGTCGACAGGTGACCGGGGAGCTGTTTTTT
-	TRBJ1-4	-	TRBV27	CASSFSRGEKLFF	TGTGCCAGCAGTTTTTCGAGAGGTGAAAAACTGTTTTTT
-	TRBJ2-7	few	TRBV18	CASSELPPVEQYF	TGTGCCAGCTCAGAACTCCCCCCGGTTGAGCAGTACTTC
-	TRBJ2-2	-	TRBV5-4	CASSLRGRTGELFF	TGTGCCAGCAGCTTGCGGGGGCGCACCGGGGAGCTGTTTTTT
-	TRBJ2-7	-	TRBV2	CASGIRISYEQYF	TGTGCCAGCGGAATACGGATCTCCTACGAGCAGTACTTC
-	TRBJ2-5	-	TRBV15	CATSRGPAETQYF	TGTGCCACCAGCAGAGGCCCGGCCGAGACCCAGTACTTC
-	TRBJ2-1	-	TRBV15	CATSLRGQYNEQFF	TGTGCCACCAGCCTTAGAGGACAGTACAATGAGCAGTTCTTC
-	TRBJ1-6	-	TRBV11-2	CASSLTRQPLNSPLHF	TGTGCCAGCAGCTTAACCCGACAGCCCCTTAATTCACCCCTCCACTTT
-	TRBJ2-5	-	TRBV2	CASSEGPGETQYF	TGTGCCAGCAGTGAAGGTCCCGGGGAGACCCAGTACTTC